Included here is one T cell receptor beta chain sequence, with context. The data stem from a study of blood T cell repertoires in COVID-19. Profiled with immunoSEQ multiplex PCR; TCRdb holds only in-frame clones, not every one. The sample lists some 220,000 clones, roughly 87% occurring once. The CDR3 has 14 amino acids. Trimming took 3 bases from V and 8 from J, leaving 16 bases between them. Germline CDR1 KGHSH, CDR2 LQKENI. The sequencing input was peripheral blood. The TCR originated in a woman younger than 30 who had recovered from COVID-19. This chain links TRBV18 with TRBJ1-2, with D possibly being TRBD1 (6 bases). CDR3: CASSPGAGAQGYTF. CDR3 coding DNA: TGTGCCAGCTCACCCGGGGCAGGGGCTCAGGGCTACACCTTC.